This TCR beta chain was found in a study of vaccination and CD4 T cells after COVID-19. Cultured CD4+ T-cell DNA underwent Oncomine TCR Beta short-read sequencing. TCRdb itself ran the PCR reads through MiXCR, one entry per CDR3 protein. Of about 5,000 distinct CDR3 sequences listed, roughly 60% are singletons. Germline CDR1 is LNHDA and CDR2 is SQIVND (reference sequence). The V end lost 1 base, the J end lost 7 bases, and 8 bases lay between the germline ends. The CDR3 is 13 residues long. Treatment: roughly ten-day PBMC culture with coronavirus spike peptide pools or control peptides (ViraFEST assay). These CD4+ T cells came from an unexposed donor, sampled before the COVID-19 pandemic (2011-2018). With regard to this clonotype: Its specificity is not known.

The chain employs TRBV19 and TRBJ2-1; perhaps TRBD1 as D (5 bases). This TCR derives from a human donor in good health. The sample comprised CD4+ T cells from blood, cultured in vitro. The DNA for the CDR3 is TGTGCCAGTAGTATAGGGTCAGGGAATGAGCAGTTCTTC. Translation: CASSIGSGNEQFF.